The 29 T cell receptor beta chains reported below all come from one sample, sequenced in a study of T cells and Merkel cell carcinoma outcomes. The protocol was immunoSEQ multiplex PCR, while the TCRdb copy is restricted to in-frame clones and leaves out a portion. The sample records about 15,000 clones, over 70% being singletons. The sequencing sample was made of tumor tissue from Merkel cell carcinoma. The receptors come from a human donor with Merkel cell carcinoma.

V and J are TRBV28 and TRBJ1-1; D might be TRBD1 (5 bases). This CDR3 comprises 14 residues. The ends were cut back, 7 bases at V and 0 bases at J, with 12 bases in the middle. Germline CDR1 and CDR2: MDHEN and SYDVKM. This CDR3 is CASIAGLLNTEAFF. As DNA, the CDR3 is TGTGCCAGCATCGCGGGACTTCTGAACACTGAAGCTTTCTTT.

V is TRBV2 and J is TRBJ1-2, with a possible D match to TRBD1 (6 bases). Germline V gene sequence: CDR1 SNHLY, CDR2 FYNNEI. Trimming took 6 bases from V and 3 from J, leaving 14 bases between them. The CDR3 extends over 14 amino acids. The CDR3 protein is CASSADSIDYGYTF. CDR3 DNA: TGTGCCAGCAGCGCGGACAGCATCGACTATGGCTACACCTTC.

The V call is TRBV28, the J call TRBJ1-1; D not certain. The CDR3 extends over 12 amino acids. Looked up from germline, CDR1 is MDHEN and CDR2 is SYDVKM. V was cut by 3 bases and J by 2 bases, with 4 bases left in between. The CDR3 protein is CASSLGNTEAFF. The CDR3 region has the DNA TGTGCCAGCAGTTTGGGCAACACTGAAGCTTTCTTT.

This chain joins TRBV6-5 and TRBJ1-1; 9 bases fit TRBD1. The germline CDR1 and CDR2 sequences are MNHEY and SVGAGI. Trimming at V came to 7 bases and at J to 4 bases, leaving 7 bases not matched to a gene. The CDR3 totals 14 residues. CDR3 in amino acids: CASKHRGRTTEAFF. The CDR3 nucleotides are TGTGCCAGCAAACACAGGGGGCGGACCACTGAAGCTTTCTTT.

This sequence joins TRBV21-1 and TRBJ1-2; TRBD1, as called in the table, went unchecked against the DNA. TRBV21-1 has pseudogene status. CDR3 length equals 15 residues. CDR3 bases: TGTGCCAGCAGAGGGATTACAGGAACTAACTATGGCTACACCTTC. It specifies CASRGITGTNYGYTF.

This chain joins TRBV9 and TRBJ1-2; D is uncertain. Trimming removed 0 bases at V and 4 bases at J, with 19 bases between. Per germline, CDR1 SGDLS and CDR2 YYNGEE. This CDR3 is built from 17 residues. CDR3 amino acids: CASSVAADVGRGYGYTF. CDR3 DNA sequence: TGTGCCAGCAGCGTAGCTGCCGATGTCGGCAGAGGCTATGGCTACACCTTC.

The chain uses TRBV10-3 and TRBJ2-5, with TRBD1 matching 8 bases. The ends lost 6 bases at V and 5 bases at J; junction bases unmatched: 11. The germline CDR1 and CDR2 sequences are ENHRY and SYGVKD. This CDR3 is built from 15 residues. In DNA form, the CDR3 reads TGTGCCATCAGCCCCCGACAGGGGCCGGGGGAGACCCAGTACTTC. Its protein is CAISPRQGPGETQYF.

The V and J genes are TRBV18 and TRBJ1-1, with a possible D match to TRBD1 (6 bases). V was cut by 4 bases and J by 0 bases, with 12 bases left in between. CDR1 and CDR2 from the germline V gene are KGHSH and LQKENI. There are 15 residues in the CDR3. The CDR3, as DNA: TGTGCCAGCTCACTCGCGACAGGTATGAACACTGAAGCTTTCTTT. Translated, it gives CASSLATGMNTEAFF.

CDR3 sequence (DNA): TGCGCCAGCAGCCAGCCCGGACCCCCAGATACGCAGTATTTT. Translation gives CASSQPGPPDTQYF. The V and J genes are TRBV4-1 and TRBJ2-3; D not resolved. Germline assignment: CDR1 MGHRA and CDR2 YSYEKL. CDR3 length: 14 amino acids. V lost 3 bases to trimming and J lost 4 bases, with 11 bases between them.

DNA of the CDR3: TGTGCCAGCAGCCCCCGACAGAACACTGAAGCTTTCTTT. The encoded protein is CASSPRQNTEAFF. This rearrangement joins TRBV7-3 to TRBJ1-1; the D is unclear. The germline CDR1 and CDR2 sequences are SGHTA and FQGTGA. V was cut by 5 bases and J by 1 base, with 8 bases left in between. The CDR3 has 13 residues. Looking up the rest from reference TRBV7-3 and TRBJ1-1 gives the full variable domain: GAGVSQTPSNKVTEKGKYVELRCDPISGHTALYWYRQSLGQGPEFLIYFQGTGAADDSGLPNDRFFAVRPEGSVSTLKIQRTERGDSAVYLCASSPRQNTEAFFGQGTRLTVV.

As regards this clone: Other nucleotide sequences in the sample specify the same CDR3. V usage is TRBV10-2 and J usage is TRBJ2-5, with no clear D. Deletions cut 3 bases from V and 5 bases from J, with 10 bases between. The germline V gene encodes CDR1 WSHSY and CDR2 SAAADI. CDR3 size: 13 residues. The chain's CDR3 is CASSDNLHETQYF. The CDR3, as DNA: TGCGCCAGCAGTGACAATCTACACGAGACCCAGTACTTC.

The rearrangement links TRBV6-5 to TRBJ2-7; tentative D call: TRBD1 (5 bases). There are 11 residues in the CDR3. V dropped 8 bases and J dropped 3 bases, with 8 bases sitting between them. Germline assignment: CDR1 MNHEY and CDR2 SVGAGI. The CDR3 loop reads CASGDSYEQYF. The CDR3 DNA reads as TGTGCCAGCGGAGACAGCTACGAGCAGTACTTC.

The chain employs TRBV9 and TRBJ1-1; D may be TRBD1 (6 bases). In germline, CDR1 is SGDLS, CDR2 YYNGEE. V was trimmed by 3 bases and J by 0 bases, leaving 12 bases between them. This CDR3 contains 15 residues. CDR3 bases: TGTGCCAGCAGCGCGGAACAGGGTGTGAACACTGAAGCTTTCTTT. Translation: CASSAEQGVNTEAFF. Combining the CDR3 with reference TRBV9 and TRBJ1-1 gives the whole variable domain DSGVTQTPKHLITATGQRVTLRCSPRSGDLSVYWYQQSLDQGLQFLIQYYNGEERAKGNILERFSAQQFPDLHSELNLSSLELGDSALYFCASSAEQGVNTEAFFGQGTRLTVV.

The gene calls are TRBV10-3 and TRBJ1-5, with D maybe TRBD1 (5 bases). CDR3 length equals 12 residues. Germline V gene lookup returns CDR1 ENHRY and CDR2 SYGVKD. Here the CDR3 DNA reads TGTGCGGGGGGATCTAGCAATCAGCCCCAGCATTTT. It is translated as CAGGSSNQPQHF.

This clone was recorded only once. The chain couples TRBV5-1 to TRBJ2-7; D gene uncertain. This CDR3 is built from 13 residues. Germline assignment: CDR1 SGHRS and CDR2 YFSETQ. The germline V and J ends were trimmed by 0 bases and 3 bases, with 7 bases remaining between them. The CDR3 is CASSLAANYEQYF. The CDR3 nucleotides are TGCGCCAGCAGCTTGGCGGCTAACTACGAGCAGTACTTC.

The J gene is TRBJ2-5, the V gene TRBV27; possible D gene TRBD1, 5 bases. The length of the CDR3 is 14 residues. V lost 7 bases and J lost 5, with 17 bases in between. The germline V gene has CDR1 MNHEY and CDR2 SMNVEV (reference sequence). The CDR3 DNA is TGTGCCAGCAAGGAAGCAGGGATGCTGGAGACCCAGTACTTC. Protein: CASKEAGMLETQYF.

The chain is built from TRBV7-8 and TRBJ2-1, with 8 bases lining up with TRBD1. V trimming: 5 bases; J trimming: 7 bases; junction bases outside the gene matches: 7. The CDR3 length is 14 residues. CDR1 is SGHVS and CDR2 is FQNEAQ in the germline V gene. The CDR3, as DNA: TGTGCCAGCAGCCCAAGGACAGGGCTTAATGAGCAGTTCTTC. Translating it yields CASSPRTGLNEQFF.

J is TRBJ2-2 and V is TRBV7-6; 13 bases fit TRBD2. Trimming cost V 5 bases and J 6 bases; bases outside gene matches: 9. The CDR3 spans 17 residues. The germline V gene encodes CDR1 SGHVS and CDR2 FNYEAQ. The CDR3 region is CASSRTSGGGSAGELFF. CDR3 nucleotide sequence: TGTGCCAGCAGCCGGACTAGCGGGGGCGGAAGCGCCGGGGAGCTGTTTTTT.

The chain carries TRBV19 and TRBJ2-2, with no clear D. V was cut by 6 bases and J by 5 bases, with 7 bases left in between. CDR3 size: 12 residues. Germline V CDR1 and CDR2: LNHDA, SQIVND (reference sequence). CDR3 in amino acids: CASRVGTGELFF. The CDR3 nucleotides are TGTGCCAGTAGAGTAGGGACCGGGGAGCTGTTTTTT.

Only one count was recorded for this clone. The chain joins TRBV4-1 to TRBJ1-1; 11 bases fit TRBD1. Germline CDR1 reads MGHRA; CDR2 reads YSYEKL. Trimming removed 1 base from V and 4 bases from J; junction bases left unmatched: 2. This CDR3 is built from 15 residues. CDR3 sequence reads: CASSQGTGGRTEAFF. CDR3 in DNA: TGCGCCAGCAGCCAAGGGACAGGGGGCCGCACTGAAGCTTTCTTT.

The chain has TRBV28 and TRBJ1-4, with TRBD1 identical over 9 bases. This CDR3 is 13 amino acids long. The trim removed 11 bases at V and 6 bases at J, leaving 7 bases unmatched. In germline, CDR1 is MDHEN, CDR2 SYDVKM. For the CDR3, the DNA is TGTGCCGGGGGGACAGGGAGTGATGAAAAACTGTTTTTT. This gives the protein CAGGTGSDEKLFF. The full variable domain, completed using reference TRBV28 and TRBJ1-4, is DVKVTQSSRYLVKRTGEKVFLECVQDMDHENMFWYRQDPGLGLRLIYFSYDVKMKEKGDIPEGYSVSREKKERFSLILESASTNQTSMYLCAGGTGSDEKLFFGSGTQLSVL.

The chain joins TRBV5-1 to TRBJ2-1; tentatively, D is TRBD2 (6 bases). Germline CDR1 SGHRS, CDR2 YFSETQ. The CDR3 contains 13 residues. V was cut by 4 bases and J by 9 bases, with 14 bases left in between. Written as DNA, the CDR3 is TGCGCCAGCAGCCAACTAACTAGCTCTGAGCAGTTCTTC. This encodes CASSQLTSSEQFF.

V is TRBV6-1 and J is TRBJ1-5; possibly TRBD1 for D (5 bases). CDR1 and CDR2 from the germline V gene are MNHNS and SASEGT. This CDR3 is 13 amino acids long. The germline V and J ends were trimmed by 3 bases and 7 bases, with 10 bases remaining between them. The CDR3 loop is CASSDRVRQPQHF. The CDR3 DNA follows: TGTGCCAGCAGTGACAGGGTTCGCCAGCCCCAGCATTTT.

The chain has TRBV27 and TRBJ2-6, with TRBD2 identical over 8 bases. CDR1 is MNHEY and CDR2 is SMNVEV in the germline V gene (reference sequence). This CDR3 is 13 amino acids long. V gave up 3 bases and J gave up 14 bases; unmatched junction bases: 6. The CDR3 DNA follows: TGTGCCAGCAGTTTCGGGGGGGGAGAGATCCTGACTTTC. It is translated as CASSFGGGEILTF.

A note on this clone: This sample also contains other DNA sequences that code for the same CDR3. This chain links TRBV9 with TRBJ1-2, with D possibly TRBD1 on 5 matching bases. The CDR3 length is 14 residues. Germline V gene data show CDR1 as SGDLS and CDR2 as YYNGEE. V lost 3 bases to trimming and J lost 5 bases, with 14 bases between them. For the CDR3, the DNA is TGTGCCAGCAGCGCCCGAAGCAGGGAGTATGGCTACACCTTC. This translates into CASSARSREYGYTF.

This clone was recorded once. This rearrangement joins TRBV2 to TRBJ1-5; 8 bases are a match to TRBD1. The CDR3 loop spans 14 amino acids. Germline V CDR1 and CDR2: SNHLY, FYNNEI. Germline trimming cut 5 bases from V and 6 bases from J; bases unmatched to any gene: 6. The CDR3: CASSNAGGGQPQHF. The CDR3 DNA reads as TGTGCCAGCAGTAACGCAGGGGGCGGTCAGCCCCAGCATTTT.

V gene TRBV7-3 combines with J gene TRBJ2-1; D tentatively reads TRBD1 or TRBD2 (5 bases each). The V gene's germline CDR1 is SGHTA and CDR2 FQGTGA. The CDR3 consists of 15 residues. Between the trimmed V and J ends, which lost 5 bases and 6 bases, there was a span of 17 bases. CDR3 region: CASSAGAPDLNEQFF. Here the CDR3 DNA reads TGTGCCAGCAGCGCCGGGGCGCCGGACCTCAATGAGCAGTTCTTC.

This chain connects TRBV28 to TRBJ2-3; D is unclear. The CDR3 runs 14 residues. The germline CDR1 and CDR2 sequences are MDHEN and SYDVKM. Trimming left V 5 bases short and J 3 bases short, with 12 bases between. The CDR3 sequence is CASSPRAWTDTQYF. Written as DNA, the CDR3 is TGTGCCAGCAGTCCTAGGGCTTGGACAGATACGCAGTATTTT.

The V and J genes are TRBV29-1 and TRBJ1-1; possibly TRBD1 for D (6 bases). The V gene's germline CDR1 is SQVTM and CDR2 ANQGSEA. Deletions cut 6 bases from V and 3 bases from J, with 14 bases between. This CDR3 spans 13 amino acids. CDR3 amino acids: CSVTPDRDTEAFF. As DNA, the CDR3 is TGCAGCGTCACCCCGGACAGAGACACTGAAGCTTTCTTT.